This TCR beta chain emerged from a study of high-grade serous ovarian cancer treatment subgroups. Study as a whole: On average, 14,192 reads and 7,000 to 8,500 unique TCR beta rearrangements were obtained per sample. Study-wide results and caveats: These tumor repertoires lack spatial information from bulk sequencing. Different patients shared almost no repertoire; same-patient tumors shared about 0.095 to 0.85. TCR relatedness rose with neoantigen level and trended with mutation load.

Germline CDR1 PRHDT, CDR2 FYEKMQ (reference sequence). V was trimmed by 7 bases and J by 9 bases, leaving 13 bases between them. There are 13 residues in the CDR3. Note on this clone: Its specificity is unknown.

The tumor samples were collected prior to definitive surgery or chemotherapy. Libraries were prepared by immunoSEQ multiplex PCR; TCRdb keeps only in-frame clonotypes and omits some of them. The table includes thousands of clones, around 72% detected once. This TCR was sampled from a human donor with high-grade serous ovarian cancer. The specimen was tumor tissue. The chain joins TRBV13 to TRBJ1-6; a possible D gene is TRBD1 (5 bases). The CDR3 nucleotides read TGTGCCAGCACCCCACGGGGGGGTTCACCCCTCCACTTT. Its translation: CASTPRGGSPLHF.